This is a list of T cell receptor beta chains from one sample in a study of blood T cell repertoires in COVID-19. Sequencing was performed with immunoSEQ multiplex PCR; in TCRdb, only in-frame clones are kept and a portion is missing. The sample has around 98,000 clones, more than 70% seen once. The sequencing sample was made of peripheral blood. The receptor source for this set is a man aged 65 to 79 with acute or convalescent COVID-19. CDR3s include the opening cysteine and the closing phenylalanine or tryptophan. A D gene is named only where the DNA matches it firmly. Size values are once, few and many counts, or a class for expanded clones, and some rows have none.

>TRBD1|-|TRBV18|TRBJ2-5|14
CASSPKGGGETQYF
TGTGCCAGCTCACCAAAAGGGGGCGGAGAGACCCAGTACTTC
>-|once|TRBV11-2|TRBJ1-2|16
CASSLFSEEGSYGYTF
TGTGCCAGCAGCTTATTTTCGGAGGAGGGATCCTATGGCTACACCTTC
>TRBD2|-|TRBV5-1|TRBJ2-1|17
CASSRGTSGTLYNEQFF
TGCGCCAGCAGCCGAGGGACTAGCGGGACCCTTTACAATGAGCAGTTCTTC
>TRBD1|few|TRBV2|TRBJ1-5|15
CASTGQAAANQPQHF
TGTGCCAGCACTGGACAGGCTGCCGCAAATCAGCCCCAGCATTTT
>-|-|TRBV29-1|TRBJ2-5|12
CSVNTGLETQYF
TGCAGCGTCAACACAGGGTTGGAGACCCAGTACTTC
>-|-|TRBV7-2|TRBJ1-6|15
CASSLGSQTASPLHF
TGTGCCAGCAGCTTAGGTTCACAGACGGCTTCACCCCTCCACTTT
>TRBD2|-|TRBV2|TRBJ2-7|14
CASSEVDLAGGQYF
TGTGCCAGCAGTGAAGTAGATTTAGCGGGGGGACAGTACTTC
>-|-|TRBV7-9|TRBJ2-7|14
CASSSSGSPYEQYF
TGTGCCAGCAGCTCATCAGGATCCCCCTACGAGCAGTACTTC
>TRBD2|-|TRBV29-1|TRBJ2-7|16
CSVEGYGTSSRYEQYF
TGCAGCGTTGAAGGCTATGGGACTAGCTCTCGCTACGAGCAGTACTTC
>TRBD2|-|TRBV27|TRBJ2-1|17
CASSLFGLAVTYNEQFF
TGTGCCAGCAGTTTATTCGGACTAGCGGTTACCTACAATGAGCAGTTCTTC
>-|-|TRBV28|TRBJ2-7|14
CASSLYGGEDEQYF
TGTGCCAGCAGTTTATACGGGGGAGAGGACGAGCAGTACTTC
>TRBD2|-|TRBV4-3|TRBJ2-3|18
CASSQTVLAGGPGDTQYF
TGCGCCAGCAGCCAGACCGTACTAGCGGGAGGGCCGGGAGATACGCAGTATTTT
>TRBD1|-|TRBV28|TRBJ2-3|15
CASSLRTGSTDTQYF
TGTGCCAGCAGTTTACGGACAGGGAGCACAGATACGCAGTATTTT
>TRBD1|-|TRBV6-5|TRBJ1-1|13
CASSWTGNTEAFF
TGTGCCAGCAGTTGGACAGGGAACACTGAAGCTTTCTTT